This T cell receptor beta chain was obtained from a study of T cells in Graves' hyperthyroidism and ophthalmopathy. RNA transcripts yielded amplified TCR beta CDR3 regions. The TCR CDR3 was amplified in a first-round RT-PCR using the HTBI primer set. TCRdb analysed the multiplex PCR reads with MiXCR anew, one entry per CDR3 protein. The profile shows hundreds of thousands of distinct CDR3 sequences, roughly 15% of them singletons. Remarks on this clonotype: Its antigen is undetermined.

Whole-study results and caveats: The model forecast ophthalmopathy, anticipating it by a median roughly 6.5 months before onset. Most thyroid clonotypes with frequency above 0.001 were detected in blood.

Investigators excluded patients with uncontrolled infection, other autoimmune disease, pregnancy or lactation. PBMCs were derived from roughly 10 ml fresh peripheral blood. Trimming shortened V by 8 bases and J by 0 bases, and 8 bases separated the two germline ends. The CDR3 sequence is 13 residues long. The germline gives CDR1 LNHDA, CDR2 SQIVND (reference sequence). What was sequenced was blood. This chain joins TRBV19 and TRBJ1-5, with D possibly being TRBD1 (6 bases). This receptor was identified in a man aged 18-30 years with Graves' ophthalmopathy. The CDR3 loop is CASWDISNQPQHF. CDR3 DNA sequence: TGTGCCAGTTGGGACATTAGCAATCAGCCCCAGCATTTT.